This is a list of T cell receptor beta chains from one sample in a study of blood T cell repertoires in COVID-19. Method: immunoSEQ multiplex PCR; TCRdb's copy keeps in-frame clones and lacks some. The sample lists fewer than 200,000 clones; about 87% were seen once. The sample comprised peripheral blood. All receptors come from a woman between 50 and 59 years old with acute or convalescent COVID-19. Both conserved end residues are part of each CDR3. Fields, in order: clone size, V gene, D gene, J gene, CDR3 DNA, CDR3 protein. A D gene is named only where the DNA matches it firmly. Clone sizes are given selectively: once, few, many, or a class where the clone is expanded.

>-|TRBV10-3|TRBD1|TRBJ2-1
TGTGCCATCAGTGAGTCAGGGGGCCGCTCCTACAATGAGCAGTTCTTC
CAISESGGRSYNEQFF
>-|TRBV11-3|TRBD2|TRBJ2-5
TGTGCCAGCAGCCCCGGGACTAGTGAAGAGACCCAGTACTTC
CASSPGTSEETQYF
>-|TRBV3-1/TRBV3-2|TRBD2|TRBJ2-4
TGTGCCAGCAGCCAGCTGGGACTAGCGGGGGGGCCGGATAACATTCAGTACTTC
CASSQLGLAGGPDNIQYF
>-|TRBV4-3|-|TRBJ1-2
TGCGCCAGCAGCCAAGAGGGCAGGGTAGACTATGGCTACACCTTC
CASSQEGRVDYGYTF
>-|TRBV5-1|TRBD1|TRBJ1-3
TGCGCCAGCAGCTGGGGACAGGGGAACCGAGGATCTGGAAACACCATATATTTT
CASSWGQGNRGSGNTIYF
>few|TRBV30|-|TRBJ1-3
TGTGCCTGGAGGGAGTCTGGAAACACCATATATTTT
CAWRESGNTIYF
>-|TRBV6-5|TRBD1|TRBJ1-2
TGTGCCAGCACCCCTGTACCGGGACAGCTCTATGGCTACACCTTC
CASTPVPGQLYGYTF
>-|TRBV30|TRBD1|TRBJ2-7
TGTGCTTTACAGGGGGCGGCCTACGAGCAGTACTTC
CALQGAAYEQYF
>many|TRBV6-5|-|TRBJ1-1
TGTGCCAGCAGTTGGGGAGATTCGAACACTGAAGCTTTCTTT
CASSWGDSNTEAFF
>-|TRBV7-3|TRBD1|TRBJ1-2
TGTGCCAGCAGCCCATATAGGACAGGGGGCAATGGCTACACCTTC
CASSPYRTGGNGYTF
>-|TRBV18|-|TRBJ1-1
TGTGCCAGCTCGCTAAGACGGGACACTGAAGCTTTCTTT
CASSLRRDTEAFF
>-|TRBV5-4|-|TRBJ2-3
TGTGCCAGCAGCGTCGAGATCGGGAGAGGCGGCACAGATACGCAGTATTTT
CASSVEIGRGGTDTQYF
>-|TRBV6-5|TRBD1|TRBJ1-2
TGTGCCAGCAGACCCAGGACAGGGGGCCCTGGCTACACCTTC
CASRPRTGGPGYTF
>once|TRBV19|TRBD1|TRBJ1-2
TGTGCCAGTAGTAAAGCAGGGGGAGACTATGGCTACACCTTC
CASSKAGGDYGYTF
>-|TRBV4-3|TRBD1|TRBJ2-7
TGCGCCAGCAGCCCACAGACAGGGTTCGCCTACGAGCAGTACTTC
CASSPQTGFAYEQYF
>few|TRBV20-1|-|TRBJ1-1
TGCAGTGCTAGAGATATCGGTGAAGCTTTCTTT
CSARDIGEAFF
>-|TRBV19|-|TRBJ1-1
TGTGCCAGTATCGGGGGGAACACTGAAGCTTTCTTT
CASIGGNTEAFF